The 32 T cell receptor beta chains listed next were all sequenced from one sample in a study of a mutant IDH1 vaccine in newly diagnosed glioma listed by TCRdb under 2021. Antigens for these TCRs are unknown. Libraries were made using the immunoSEQ multiplex PCR assay. TCRdb retrieved this table from immuneACCESS and kept in-frame rearrangements only. Not all clones are present; in checked studies, unresolved V genes account for under half, and no reason is known for the remainder. This sample lists roughly 39,000 clones; 80% to 90% were detected once. The ten largest make up around 1.7% of the sample. The time point label here, explained by the study, means: week 5, during vaccination. Each vaccine dose, consisting of 300 ug of a 20-mer mutant IDH1 peptide in Montanide, was administered subcutaneously with topical imiquimod. This material consisted of PBMCs, taken from a glioma patient whose treatment included an IDH1 peptide vaccine. These receptors all stem from a man aged 35-49 years with glioma.

There are a few counts of this clone. The J gene is TRBJ2-5, the V gene TRBV7-9; unclear D gene. The CDR3 spans 14 residues. CDR1 and CDR2 from the germline V gene are SEHNR and FQNEAQ (reference sequence). The V end lost 1 base, the J end lost 5 bases, and 11 bases lay between the germline ends. The CDR3 reads CASSLGPRTETQYF. CDR3 in DNA: TGTGCCAGCAGCTTAGGCCCACGGACGGAGACCCAGTACTTC.

This clone was recorded once. The rearrangement links TRBV18 to TRBJ2-7; TRBD1 or TRBD2 may be the D gene (5 bases each). The germline V gene encodes CDR1 KGHSH and CDR2 LQKENI. The CDR3 is made up of 14 amino acids. V was cut by 2 bases and J by 2 bases, with 10 bases left in between. The CDR3 region is CASSPEGRPYEQYF. The CDR3 DNA is TGTGCCAGCTCACCAGAGGGACGGCCCTACGAGCAGTACTTC.

The chain is built from TRBV4-1 and TRBJ2-3; maybe TRBD1 (6 bases). The CDR3 sequence is 17 residues long. CDR1 and CDR2 from the germline V gene are MGHRA and YSYEKL. Trimming removed 0 bases from V and 2 bases from J, with 15 bases in between. The CDR3 region is CASSQDRETGDTDTQYF. CDR3 DNA sequence: TGCGCCAGCAGCCAAGACCGCGAGACAGGAGACACAGATACGCAGTATTTT.

This clone showed up just a few times. This chain connects TRBV19 to TRBJ2-2, with TRBD1 matching 7 bases. The length of the CDR3 is 14 residues. J was trimmed by 5 bases and V by 3 bases; bases with no gene match: 3. The germline V gene encodes CDR1 LNHDA and CDR2 SQIVND (reference sequence). The DNA of the CDR3 is TGTGCCAGTAGTATGACAGGGTCGACCGGGGAGCTGTTTTTT. It yields the protein CASSMTGSTGELFF.

This chain links TRBV6-6 with TRBJ1-1, with D tentatively TRBD1 (5 bases). This CDR3 spans 11 amino acids. The germline V and J ends were trimmed by 2 bases and 10 bases, with 8 bases remaining between them. Germline V gene lookup returns CDR1 MNHNY and CDR2 SVGAGI (reference sequence). The CDR3 sequence: CASSYEGSAFF. The CDR3 region has the DNA TGTGCCAGCAGTTACGAGGGGTCAGCTTTCTTT.

This chain connects TRBV10-3 to TRBJ2-7; 9 positions match TRBD2. CDR1 and CDR2 (germline): ENHRY, SYGVKD. Trimming removed 0 bases from V and 1 base from J; junction bases left unmatched: 7. The CDR3 spans 17 residues. The CDR3 reads CAISESLAGPKSYEQYF. The DNA of the CDR3 is TGTGCCATCAGTGAGTCTCTAGCGGGACCCAAATCCTACGAGCAGTACTTC.

A single count supports this clone. J is TRBJ1-1 and V is TRBV6-5, with a tentative D call TRBD1 (5 bases). V was cut by 3 bases and J by 7 bases, with 12 bases left in between. Germline V lookup: CDR1 MNHEY, CDR2 SVGAGI. The CDR3 loop spans 13 amino acids. The DNA of the CDR3 is TGTGCCAGCAGTTATTCGGGACGTATTGAAGCTTTCTTT. This codes for CASSYSGRIEAFF.

The chain has TRBV2 and TRBJ2-7; D remains ambiguous. V shed 4 bases and J shed 8 bases, with 15 bases lying between them. In germline, CDR1 is SNHLY, CDR2 FYNNEI. The CDR3 spans 13 residues. The CDR3 nucleotides are TGTGCCAGCAGTGTCGGAGTTAGCCCTCAGCAGTACTTC. It is translated as CASSVGVSPQQYF.

The chain recombines TRBV19 with TRBJ2-7; 7 bases are shared with TRBD2. J was trimmed by 4 bases and V by 3 bases; bases with no gene match: 12. This CDR3 has 16 amino acids. Germline V gene sequence: CDR1 LNHDA, CDR2 SQIVND (reference sequence). CDR3 sequence (DNA): TGTGCCAGTAGTATGAGAATCGGCGGGAGCGGTTACGAGCAGTACTTC. Residues: CASSMRIGGSGYEQYF.

This clone appeared a few times. The V call is TRBV11-2, the J call TRBJ2-1, with D uncertain. This CDR3 is built from 15 residues. V lost 0 bases, J lost 7 bases, and 13 bases lay in between. CDR1 is SGHAT, CDR2 FQNNGV, per germline. DNA for the CDR3: TGTGCCAGCAGCTTAGAACCTAGGGCAAAGAATGAGCAGTTCTTC. This codes for CASSLEPRAKNEQFF.

The genes are TRBV19 and TRBJ2-6; unclear D gene. The ends were cut back, 3 bases at V and 0 bases at J, with 9 bases in the middle. The CDR3 length is 16 residues. CDR1 is LNHDA, CDR2 SQIVND, per germline (reference sequence). The CDR3 coding sequence is TGTGCCAGTAGTATTGGCAAAACCTCTGGGGCCAACGTCCTGACTTTC. Translation gives CASSIGKTSGANVLTF. Variable domain in full (rest from reference TRBV19 and TRBJ2-6): DGGITQSPKYLFRKEGQNVTLSCEQNLNHDAMYWYRQDPGQGLRLIYYSQIVNDFQKGDIAEGYSVSREKKESFPLTVTSAQKNPTAFYLCASSIGKTSGANVLTFGAGSRLTVL.

The CDR3 region is CASSPRNTGELFF. The DNA of the CDR3 is TGTGCCAGCAGCCCCCGCAACACCGGGGAGCTGTTTTTT. V usage is TRBV6-6 and J usage is TRBJ2-2; unclear D gene. The CDR3 totals 13 residues. Germline V gene data show CDR1 as MNHNY and CDR2 as SVGAGI (reference sequence). The germline V and J ends were trimmed by 6 bases and 2 bases, with 7 bases remaining between them.

The chain carries TRBV6-4 and TRBJ2-1, with D perhaps TRBD2 (6 bases). The V end lost 3 bases, the J end lost 0 bases, and 9 bases lay between the germline ends. CDR1 and CDR2 (germline): MRHNA, SNTAGT. This CDR3 spans 15 amino acids. The CDR3 DNA sequence: TGTGCCAGCAGTGAGGGACTCAGCTCCTACAATGAGCAGTTCTTC. Protein: CASSEGLSSYNEQFF.

There are a few counts of this clone. The chain joins TRBV6-4 to TRBJ2-7; D unclear. Trimming took off 3 bases at V and 3 bases at J, with 12 bases between the two ends. The CDR3 extends over 14 amino acids. The germline V gene encodes CDR1 MRHNA and CDR2 SNTAGT. The CDR3 protein is CASSENWESYEQYF. CDR3 nucleotide sequence: TGTGCCAGCAGTGAAAATTGGGAAAGCTACGAGCAGTACTTC.

This chain connects TRBV28 to TRBJ1-5; D gene uncertain. Germline V CDR1 and CDR2: MDHEN, SYDVKM. This CDR3 region has 14 residues. Trimming pared 5 bases from V and 2 bases from J, leaving 10 bases between. The CDR3 DNA reads as TGTGCCAGCAGTCCCCCGGGCGGCAATCAGCCCCAGCATTTT. This sequence encodes CASSPPGGNQPQHF.

The chain has TRBV28 and TRBJ1-2; 8 bases line up with TRBD1. J was trimmed by 11 bases and V by 3 bases; bases with no gene match: 8. This CDR3 has 13 residues. In germline, CDR1 is MDHEN, CDR2 SYDVKM. CDR3 sequence reads: CASSFQDRETYTF. Written as DNA, the CDR3 is TGTGCCAGCAGTTTCCAGGACAGGGAGACTTACACCTTC.

The table lists this clone with a count of one. J is TRBJ2-3 and V is TRBV19; D gene unclear. Germline CDR1 and CDR2: LNHDA and SQIVND (reference sequence). The CDR3 covers 11 residues. V was pared by 9 bases and J by 6 bases, with 10 bases between. This CDR3 reads CASGAGDTQYF. DNA of the CDR3: TGTGCCAGCGGAGCCGGGGATACGCAGTATTTT.

The chain combines TRBV7-9 with TRBJ2-1; D assignment may be TRBD1 or TRBD2 (6 bases each). Germline loops: CDR1 SEHNR, CDR2 FQNEAQ (reference sequence). The ends were cut back, 6 bases at V and 7 bases at J, with 16 bases in the middle. This CDR3 region has 14 residues. CDR3 protein: CASRSLGGRNEQFF. The CDR3 DNA is TGTGCCAGCAGATCTTTAGGGGGGCGGAATGAGCAGTTCTTC.

V and J are TRBV7-2 and TRBJ2-6; 8 bases align to TRBD2. V dropped 1 base and J dropped 4; count of bases not matched to a gene: 6. Germline V gene data show CDR1 as SGHTA and CDR2 as FQGNSA. This CDR3 is 17 amino acids long. The CDR3 DNA reads TGTGCCAGCAGCTTAGGATTTAGCGGGACCGGGGCCAACGTCCTGACTTTC. Its protein is CASSLGFSGTGANVLTF. The whole variable domain, filled in from reference TRBV7-2 and TRBJ2-6, reads GAGVSQSPSNKVTEKGKDVELRCDPISGHTALYWYRQSLGQGLEFLIYFQGNSAPDKSGLPSDRFSAERTGGSVSTLTIQRTQQEDSAVYLCASSLGFSGTGANVLTFGAGSRLTVL.

The gene calls are TRBV5-1 and TRBJ1-1; 7 nucleotides agree with TRBD1. The CDR3 spans 13 residues. V lost 0 bases to trimming and J lost 11 bases; unmatched junction nucleotides: 7. The germline gives CDR1 SGHRS, CDR2 YFSETQ. The CDR3, as DNA: TGCGCCAGCAGCTTGGTGCAGGGGGGTCTGGCTTTCTTT. It encodes CASSLVQGGLAFF.

This clone was recorded only once. The rearrangement links TRBV7-2 to TRBJ2-7, with 9 bases lining up with TRBD2. This CDR3 comprises 16 residues. The germline V gene encodes CDR1 SGHTA and CDR2 FQGNSA. Trimming cost V 1 base and J 5 bases; bases outside gene matches: 9. CDR3 sequence (DNA): TGTGCCAGCAGCTTAGGCGGCGGGAGGGTACCCCACGAGCAGTACTTC. It yields the protein CASSLGGGRVPHEQYF.

The rearrangement uses TRBV7-8 and TRBJ2-1; TRBD2 aligns across 8 bases. Germline values: CDR1 SGHVS, CDR2 FQNEAQ. V dropped 3 bases and J dropped 10; count of bases not matched to a gene: 8. The CDR3 has 14 residues. As DNA, the CDR3 is TGTGCCAGCAGCTTTCGGCTAGCGGGTAGGGAGCAGTTCTTC. Its translation is CASSFRLAGREQFF.

The chain uses TRBV5-1 and TRBJ1-4; D remains unclear. Germline-derived CDR1 and CDR2 are SGHRS and YFSETQ. V lost 2 bases and J 0 bases, leaving 8 bases between the germline ends. This CDR3 is built from 15 residues. This CDR3 is CASSFGSTTNEKLFF. The CDR3 DNA follows: TGCGCCAGCAGCTTTGGGTCTACAACTAATGAAAAACTGTTTTTT. Drawing the rest from reference TRBV5-1 and TRBJ1-4, the complete variable domain is KAGVTQTPRYLIKTRGQQVTLSCSPISGHRSVSWYQQTPGQGLQFLFEYFSETQRNKGNFPGRFSGRQFSNSRSEMNVSTLELGDSALYLCASSFGSTTNEKLFFGSGTQLSVL.

This chain connects TRBV18 to TRBJ1-2; maybe TRBD1 (6 bases). The CDR3 loop spans 17 amino acids. The V end lost 3 bases, the J end lost 0 bases, and 17 bases lay between the germline ends. From germline, CDR1 is KGHSH and CDR2 LQKENI. CDR3 protein: CASSPQAPGQSNYGYTF. In DNA, the CDR3 is TGTGCCAGCTCACCTCAGGCGCCGGGACAATCTAACTATGGCTACACCTTC.

V gene TRBV28 combines with J gene TRBJ2-7, with no clear D. Trimming took 2 bases from V and 6 from J, leaving 8 bases between them. The germline gives CDR1 MDHEN, CDR2 SYDVKM. The CDR3 runs 12 residues. The CDR3: CASSLVVGEQYF. Here the CDR3 DNA reads TGTGCCAGCAGTTTAGTGGTAGGCGAGCAGTACTTC.

This chain uses TRBV4-3 with TRBJ2-7; the match to TRBD1 covers 9 bases. The CDR3 is 14 residues long. Germline CDR1 is LGHNA and CDR2 is YSLEER. The V and J ends lost 4 bases and 2 bases, in that order; junction bases with no gene match: 3. In nucleotides, the CDR3 is TGCGCCAGCAGCCCCCGGGACAGGGCCTACGAGCAGTACTTC. Its translation: CASSPRDRAYEQYF.

The chain combines TRBV27 with TRBJ1-1; D gene uncertain. The V and J ends lost 5 bases and 5 bases respectively, with 21 bases between them. CDR1 and CDR2 (germline): MNHEY, SMNVEV (reference sequence). The CDR3 runs 16 residues. The CDR3 spells CASSPRKQRVGTEAFF. The DNA of the CDR3 is TGTGCCAGCAGTCCCAGGAAACAGAGGGTAGGGACTGAAGCTTTCTTT.

In this sample, this clone turned up a few times. The chain carries TRBV27 and TRBJ2-1, with TRBD2 matching over 9 bases. The junction had 8 bases not matched to a gene; V was cut back by 2 bases and J by 3 bases. The CDR3 spans 17 residues. The germline V gene encodes CDR1 MNHEY and CDR2 SMNVEV (reference sequence). The DNA of the CDR3 is TGTGCCAGCAGTTTAGCTGCGGGAGGGCTTGACTACAATGAGCAGTTCTTC. This gives the protein CASSLAAGGLDYNEQFF.

This chain joins TRBV6-6 and TRBJ2-1, with 7 bases identical to TRBD2. This CDR3 comprises 15 residues. Per the germline V gene, CDR1 is MNHNY and CDR2 is SVGAGI (reference sequence). J was trimmed by 0 bases and V by 6 bases; bases with no gene match: 5. CDR3: CASRSSGNSYNEQFF. The CDR3 nucleotides are TGTGCCAGCAGAAGCAGCGGGAACTCCTACAATGAGCAGTTCTTC.

The genes are TRBV19 and TRBJ2-1, with 8 bases fitting TRBD2. V gave up 8 bases and J gave up 6 bases; unmatched junction bases: 12. Germline V lookup: CDR1 LNHDA, CDR2 SQIVND (reference sequence). This CDR3 has 15 residues. The CDR3 region is CASDKPGTRSNEQFF. CDR3 DNA: TGTGCCAGTGATAAGCCCGGGACTAGATCCAATGAGCAGTTCTTC.

This clone was observed a few times. J is TRBJ2-3 and V is TRBV27, with 7 bases identical to TRBD1. The germline gives CDR1 MNHEY, CDR2 SMNVEV (reference sequence). The CDR3 consists of 14 residues. J lost 0 bases, V lost 6 bases, and 3 bases had no gene match. The CDR3 nucleotides read TGTGCCAGCAGAAGACAGGGCAGCACAGATACGCAGTATTTT. It translates to CASRRQGSTDTQYF.

The chain carries TRBV27 and TRBJ1-2; 8 bases agree with TRBD1. The CDR3 spans 14 residues. The V gene end was trimmed by 6 bases and the J gene end by 2 bases; junction bases not matched to a gene: 5. Germline V gene data show CDR1 as MNHEY and CDR2 as SMNVEV (reference sequence). DNA for the CDR3: TGTGCCAGCAGAGCAGGGGGCGCGAACTATGGCTACACCTTC. Protein: CASRAGGANYGYTF.